This TCR beta chain was captured in a study of blood T cell repertoires in COVID-19. As for the study in general: Material from acute and convalescent COVID-19 was sourced from the United States, Italy and Spain.

As processed by the authors: Amplification of reference gene primers was used by the study to estimate nucleated cell counts. Some clones are missing from TCRdb's copy, which holds only in-frame ones; the method was immunoSEQ multiplex PCR. Clonal size and the V and J genes are those of that table, whereas D and trimming came from the DNA. Of 250,000 or so clones in the sample, 90% were seen once. V was shortened by 3 bases and J by 2 bases, with 13 bases between the two germline ends. Germline V lookup: CDR1 DFQATT, CDR2 SNEGSKA (reference sequence). The CDR3 sequence is 14 residues long. The sequence derives from a woman aged 55-75 years with COVID-19, enrolled during active disease. This chain uses TRBV20-1 with TRBJ1-2, with a possible D match to TRBD1 (5 bases). The sequencing sample was made of peripheral blood. CDR3 sequence: CSASMGGLNYGYTF. The CDR3 nucleotides read TGCAGTGCTAGTATGGGGGGGTTGAACTATGGCTACACCTTC.